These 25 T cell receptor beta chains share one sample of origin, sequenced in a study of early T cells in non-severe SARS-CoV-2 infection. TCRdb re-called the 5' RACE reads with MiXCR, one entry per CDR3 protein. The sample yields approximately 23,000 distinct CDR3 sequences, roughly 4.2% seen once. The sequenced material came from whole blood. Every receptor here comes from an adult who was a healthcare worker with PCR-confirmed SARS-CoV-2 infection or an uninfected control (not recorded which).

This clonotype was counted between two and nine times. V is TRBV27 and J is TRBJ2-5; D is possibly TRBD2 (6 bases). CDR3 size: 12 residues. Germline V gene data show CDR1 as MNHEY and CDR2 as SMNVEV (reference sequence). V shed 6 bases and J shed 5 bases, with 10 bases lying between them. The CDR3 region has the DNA TGTGCCAGCAGGGCGGGGCGCGAGACCCAGTACTTC. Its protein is CASRAGRETQYF.

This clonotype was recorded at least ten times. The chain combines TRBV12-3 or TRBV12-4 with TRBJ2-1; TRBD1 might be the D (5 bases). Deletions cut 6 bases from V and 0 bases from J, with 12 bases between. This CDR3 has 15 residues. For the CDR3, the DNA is TGTGCCAGCAGCCTGACAGAAAGCTCCTACAATGAGCAGTTCTTC. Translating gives CASSLTESSYNEQFF.

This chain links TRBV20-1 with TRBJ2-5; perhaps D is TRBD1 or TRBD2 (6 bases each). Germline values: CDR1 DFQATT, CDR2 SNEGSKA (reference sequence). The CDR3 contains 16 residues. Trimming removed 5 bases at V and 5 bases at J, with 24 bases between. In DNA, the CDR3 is TGCAGTGCTCAAAGCCAAGCTCTCGGGGGCCGCGAGACCCAGTACTTC. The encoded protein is CSAQSQALGGRETQYF.

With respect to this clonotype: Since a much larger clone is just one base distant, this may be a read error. The CDR3 is CVSQDRKGQEETQYF. The DNA of the CDR3 is TGTGTCAGCCAGGACAGGAAAGGGCAGGAGGAGACCCAGTACTTC. The V and J genes are TRBV27 and TRBJ2-5; TRBD1 matches at 7 bases. The germline gives CDR1 MNHEY, CDR2 SMNVEV (reference sequence). This CDR3 has 15 residues.

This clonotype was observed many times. The CDR3 region is CASSLRLMNEKLFF. The CDR3 DNA follows: TGTGCCAGCAGCTTGAGGCTGATGAATGAAAAACTGTTTTTT. This chain uses TRBV5-5 with TRBJ1-4, with unresolved D. With 1 base removed from V and 5 bases from J, the gap between germline ends came to 9 bases. The CDR3 is 14 amino acids. CDR1 is SGHKS, CDR2 YYEKEE, per germline (reference sequence). The full variable domain, with the rest looked up from reference TRBV5-5 and TRBJ1-4, is DAGVTQSPTHLIKTRGQQVTLRCSPISGHKSVSWYQQVLGQGPQFIFQYYEKEERGRGNFPDRFSARQFPNYSSELNVNALLLGDSALYLCASSLRLMNEKLFFGSGTQLSVL.

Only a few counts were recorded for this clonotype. This CDR3 is CASSEGGQGGRGYTF. For the CDR3, the DNA is TGTGCCAGCAGTGAAGGGGGGCAGGGAGGCCGCGGCTACACCTTC. The chain joins TRBV6-1 to TRBJ1-2; D perhaps matches TRBD1 (6 bases). From germline, CDR1 is MNHNS and CDR2 SASEGT. V gave up 1 base and J gave up 8 bases, with 17 bases separating them. The CDR3 is made up of 15 amino acids.

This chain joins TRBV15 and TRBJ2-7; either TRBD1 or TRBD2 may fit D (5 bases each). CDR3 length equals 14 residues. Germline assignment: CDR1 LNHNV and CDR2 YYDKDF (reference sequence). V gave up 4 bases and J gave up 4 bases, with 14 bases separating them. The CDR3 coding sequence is TGTGCCACCAGCAAGGACACATGGGAGTACGAGCAGTACTTC. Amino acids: CATSKDTWEYEQYF.

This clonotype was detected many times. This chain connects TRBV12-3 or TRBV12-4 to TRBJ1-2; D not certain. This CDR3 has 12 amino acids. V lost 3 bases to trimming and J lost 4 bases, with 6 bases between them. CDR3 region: CASSLSRYGYTF. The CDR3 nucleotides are TGTGCCAGCAGTTTGAGTCGCTATGGCTACACCTTC.

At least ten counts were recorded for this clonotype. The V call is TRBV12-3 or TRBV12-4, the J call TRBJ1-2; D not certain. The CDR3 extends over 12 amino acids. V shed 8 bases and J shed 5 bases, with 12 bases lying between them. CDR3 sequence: CASSSDGYGYTF. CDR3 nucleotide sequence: TGTGCCAGCTCTTCGGACGGGTATGGCTACACCTTC.

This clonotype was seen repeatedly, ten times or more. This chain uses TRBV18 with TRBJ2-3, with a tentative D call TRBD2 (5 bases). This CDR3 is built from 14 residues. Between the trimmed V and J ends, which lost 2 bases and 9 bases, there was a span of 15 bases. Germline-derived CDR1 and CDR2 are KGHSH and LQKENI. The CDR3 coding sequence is TGTGCCAGCTCACCAGGTGCGGTTGGGAGCACGCAGTATTTT. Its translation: CASSPGAVGSTQYF.

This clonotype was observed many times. CDR3 DNA sequence: TGCAGTGCTAGATGGGGCGGGAATCAGCCCCAGCATTTT. Protein: CSARWGGNQPQHF. The rearrangement uses TRBV20-1 and TRBJ1-5; possible D gene TRBD1, 5 bases. The CDR3 covers 13 residues. CDR1 is DFQATT, CDR2 SNEGSKA, per germline (reference sequence). With 2 bases removed from V and 4 bases from J, the gap between germline ends came to 9 bases.

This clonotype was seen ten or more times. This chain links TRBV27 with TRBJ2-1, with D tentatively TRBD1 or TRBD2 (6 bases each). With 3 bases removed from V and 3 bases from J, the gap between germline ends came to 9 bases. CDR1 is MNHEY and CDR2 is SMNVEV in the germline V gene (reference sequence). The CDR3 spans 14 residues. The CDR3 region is CASSFGGLYNEQFF. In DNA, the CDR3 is TGTGCCAGCAGTTTTGGGGGGCTCTACAATGAGCAGTTCTTC.

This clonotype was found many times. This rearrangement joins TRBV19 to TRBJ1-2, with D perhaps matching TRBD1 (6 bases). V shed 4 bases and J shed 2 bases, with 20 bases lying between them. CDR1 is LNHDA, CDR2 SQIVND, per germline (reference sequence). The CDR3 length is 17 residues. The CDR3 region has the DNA TGTGCCAGTAGTAACAGACAGGATGAATCCATAAACTATGGCTACACCTTC. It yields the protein CASSNRQDESINYGYTF.

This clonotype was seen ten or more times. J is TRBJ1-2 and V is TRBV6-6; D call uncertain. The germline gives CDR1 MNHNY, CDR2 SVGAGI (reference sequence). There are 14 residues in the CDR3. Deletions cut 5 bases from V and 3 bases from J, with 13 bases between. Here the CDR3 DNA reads TGTGCCAGCAGTCCTGACTCTAGTGACTATGGCTACACCTTC. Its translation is CASSPDSSDYGYTF.

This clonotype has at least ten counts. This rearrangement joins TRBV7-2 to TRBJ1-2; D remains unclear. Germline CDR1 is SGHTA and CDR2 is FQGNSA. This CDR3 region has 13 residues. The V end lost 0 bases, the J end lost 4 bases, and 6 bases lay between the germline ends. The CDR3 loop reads CASSLALVYGYTF. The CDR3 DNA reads TGTGCCAGCAGCTTAGCGCTGGTCTATGGCTACACCTTC.

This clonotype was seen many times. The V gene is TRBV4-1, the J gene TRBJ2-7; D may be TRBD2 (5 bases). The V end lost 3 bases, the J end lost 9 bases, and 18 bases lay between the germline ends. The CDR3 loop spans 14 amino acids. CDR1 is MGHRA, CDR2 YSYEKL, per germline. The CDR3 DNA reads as TGCGCCAGCAGCCAGCTAGCTCTCCCCGTCGGGCAGTACTTC. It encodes CASSQLALPVGQYF.

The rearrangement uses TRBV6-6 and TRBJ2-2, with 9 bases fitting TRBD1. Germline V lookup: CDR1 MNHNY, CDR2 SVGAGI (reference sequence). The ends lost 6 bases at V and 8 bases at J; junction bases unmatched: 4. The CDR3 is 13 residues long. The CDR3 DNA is TGTGCCAGCAGACAGGGGGCTGTAGGGGAGCTGTTTTTT. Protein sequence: CASRQGAVGELFF.

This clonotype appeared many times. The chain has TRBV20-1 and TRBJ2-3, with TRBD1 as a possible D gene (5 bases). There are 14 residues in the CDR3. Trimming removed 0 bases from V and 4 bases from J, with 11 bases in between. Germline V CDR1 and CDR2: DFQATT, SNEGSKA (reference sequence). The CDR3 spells CSAREQPRADTQYF. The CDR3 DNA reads TGCAGTGCTAGAGAACAGCCCAGGGCAGATACGCAGTATTTT.

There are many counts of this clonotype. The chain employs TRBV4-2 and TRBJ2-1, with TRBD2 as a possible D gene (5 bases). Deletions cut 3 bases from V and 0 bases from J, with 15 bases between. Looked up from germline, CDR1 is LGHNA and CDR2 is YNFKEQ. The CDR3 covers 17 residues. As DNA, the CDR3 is TGTGCCAGCAGCCACCCCCAAAGTCGGGACTCCTACAATGAGCAGTTCTTC. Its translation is CASSHPQSRDSYNEQFF.

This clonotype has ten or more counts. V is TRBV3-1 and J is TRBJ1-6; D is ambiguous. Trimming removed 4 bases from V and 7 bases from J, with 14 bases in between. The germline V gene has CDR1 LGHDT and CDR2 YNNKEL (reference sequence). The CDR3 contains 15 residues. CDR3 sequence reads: CASSPPGLGNSPLHF. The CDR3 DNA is TGTGCCAGCAGCCCCCCGGGTTTAGGGAATTCACCCCTCCACTTT. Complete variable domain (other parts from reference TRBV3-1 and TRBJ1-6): DTAVSQTPKYLVTQMGNDKSIKCEQNLGHDTMYWYKQDSKKFLKIMFSYNNKELIINETVPNRFSPKSPDKAHLNLHINSLELGDSAVYFCASSPPGLGNSPLHFGNGTRLTVT.

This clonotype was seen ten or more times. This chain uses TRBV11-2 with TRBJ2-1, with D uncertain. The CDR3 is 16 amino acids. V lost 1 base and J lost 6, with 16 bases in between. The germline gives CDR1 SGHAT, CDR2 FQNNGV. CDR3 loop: CASSLGGGLSFNEQFF. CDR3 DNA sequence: TGTGCCAGCAGCTTAGGCGGCGGCCTGTCATTCAATGAGCAGTTCTTC.

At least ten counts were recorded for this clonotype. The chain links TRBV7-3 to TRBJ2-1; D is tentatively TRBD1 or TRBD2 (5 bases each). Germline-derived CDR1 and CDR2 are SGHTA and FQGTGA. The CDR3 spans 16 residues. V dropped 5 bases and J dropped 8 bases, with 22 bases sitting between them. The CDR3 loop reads CASSRTGTTQGDEQFF. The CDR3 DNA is TGTGCCAGCAGCCGAACGGGGACGACTCAGGGCGATGAGCAGTTCTTC.

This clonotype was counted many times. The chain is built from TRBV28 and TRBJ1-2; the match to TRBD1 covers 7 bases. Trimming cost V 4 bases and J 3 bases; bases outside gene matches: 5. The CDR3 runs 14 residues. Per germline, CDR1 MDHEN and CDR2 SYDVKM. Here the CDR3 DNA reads TGTGCCAGCAGTTCCCCAGGGGGACACTATGGCTACACCTTC. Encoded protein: CASSSPGGHYGYTF.

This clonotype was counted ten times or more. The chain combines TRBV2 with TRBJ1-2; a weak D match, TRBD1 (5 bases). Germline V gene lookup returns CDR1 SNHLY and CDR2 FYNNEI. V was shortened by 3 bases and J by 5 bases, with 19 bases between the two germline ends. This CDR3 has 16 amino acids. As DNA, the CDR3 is TGTGCCAGCAGTGAGCGGGAGTCGGGCAGGGTGTATGGCTACACCTTC. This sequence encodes CASSERESGRVYGYTF. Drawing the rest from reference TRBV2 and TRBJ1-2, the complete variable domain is EPEVTQTPSHQVTQMGQEVILRCVPISNHLYFYWYRQILGQKVEFLVSFYNNEISEKSEIFDDQFSVERPDGSNFTLKIRSTKLEDSAMYFCASSERESGRVYGYTFGSGTRLTVV.

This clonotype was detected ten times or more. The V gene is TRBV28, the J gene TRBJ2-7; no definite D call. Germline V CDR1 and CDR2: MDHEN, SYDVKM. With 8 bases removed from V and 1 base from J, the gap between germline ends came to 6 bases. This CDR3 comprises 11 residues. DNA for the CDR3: TGTGCCAGCGGCGGATCCTACGAGCAGTACTTC. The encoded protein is CASGGSYEQYF.